Following are 2 T cell receptor beta chains from one sample sequenced in a study of beta chain features in type 1 diabetes. Expressed TCRB transcripts got sequenced, as all isolated RNA was reverse transcribed. Measured with immunoSEQ multiplex PCR; TCRdb has only the in-frame clones, and not every one. This sample carries 860,000 or so clones, under 20% of them seen once, and the ten largest clones take about 0.02%. The sample was naive CD4+ T cells from blood. All receptors come from a woman between 18 and 30 years old in good health.

This clone was detected only a few times. V usage is TRBV28 and J usage is TRBJ2-7; 8 nucleotides agree with TRBD1. The CDR3 is 20 amino acids. The trim removed 1 base at V and 0 bases at J, leaving 17 bases unmatched. Germline values: CDR1 MDHEN, CDR2 SYDVKM. The CDR3 loop reads CASSLSVRDRNLRSSYEQYF. The CDR3, as DNA: TGTGCCAGCAGTTTATCTGTCCGGGACAGGAATTTAAGGAGCTCCTACGAGCAGTACTTC.

Worth noting for this clone: Distinct nucleotide sequences in the sample also encode this CDR3. The J gene is TRBJ2-5, the V gene TRBV18; D is uncertain. Germline V gene lookup returns CDR1 KGHSH and CDR2 LQKENI. The CDR3 loop spans 13 amino acids. V gave up 6 bases and J gave up 0 bases, with 8 bases separating them. The CDR3 nucleotides are TGTGCCAGCTCCTCGGCAGACCAAGAGACCCAGTACTTC. Encoded protein: CASSSADQETQYF.